This T cell receptor beta chain was obtained from a study of T cell responses to AZD1222 COVID-19 vaccine. The table came from immunoSEQ multiplex PCR; TCRdb's copy has only in-frame clones and leaves some out. The sample holds over 100,000 clones, roughly 90% seen once. Trimming cost V 0 bases and J 3 bases, with 13 bases left between them. Germline V gene lookup returns CDR1 SGDLS and CDR2 YYNGEE. The CDR3 covers 15 residues. Analysis merged second doses at about 4 or about 12 weeks. V usage is TRBV9 and J usage is TRBJ2-7, with D perhaps TRBD1 (6 bases). The clonotype comes from an adult who received the AZD1222 COVID-19 vaccine. The sequences come from peripheral blood, collected 28 days after the second AZD1222 dose. CDR3 protein: CASSVGPGAVYEQYF. The CDR3 region has the DNA TGTGCCAGCAGCGTAGGTCCAGGGGCGGTCTACGAGCAGTACTTC.